The 30 T cell receptor beta chains below all came from one sample that was sequenced in a study of T cells in Graves' hyperthyroidism and ophthalmopathy. Amplification yielded TCR beta CDR3 regions, with RNA transcripts as the source. First-round RT-PCR of the TCR CDR3 relied on the HTBI primer set. TCRdb called the multiplex PCR reads again in MiXCR, with one record for every CDR3 protein. Altogether 530,000 or so distinct CDR3 sequences are present, just over 45% being singletons, with the ten largest covering roughly 7.7%. The sequencing input was peripheral blood or thyroid tissue (not recorded which). Receptor source: a woman aged 18-29 years with Graves' hyperthyroidism.

This clonotype was seen only a few times. The V gene is TRBV10-3, the J gene TRBJ1-2, with TRBD1 as a possible D gene (6 bases). CDR1 ENHRY and CDR2 SYGVKD come from the germline V gene. The length of the CDR3 is 15 residues. Trimming removed 6 bases from V and 0 bases from J, with 14 bases in between. The CDR3, as DNA: TGTGCCATCAGGCAGGGGCCTAACGCTAACTATGGCTACACCTTC. This translates into CAIRQGPNANYGYTF.

The chain recombines TRBV19 with TRBJ1-1; D uncertain. Trimming removed 1 base at V and 6 bases at J, with 6 bases between. Germline lookup yields CDR1 LNHDA and CDR2 SQIVND (reference sequence). This CDR3 spans 12 amino acids. The DNA for the CDR3 is TGTGCCAGTAGTATAGGAGGCGCTGAAGCTTTCTTT. As protein: CASSIGGAEAFF.

This clonotype was counted at least ten times. V gene TRBV5-1 combines with J gene TRBJ2-2, with D tentatively TRBD1 (6 bases). With 2 bases removed from V and 5 bases from J, the gap between germline ends came to 16 bases. The CDR3 is 16 amino acids. Germline V gene lookup returns CDR1 SGHRS and CDR2 YFSETQ. CDR3 nucleotide sequence: TGCGCCAGCAGCTTTAAAGTGCCTACAGGGACCGGGGAGCTGTTTTTT. As protein: CASSFKVPTGTGELFF.

The gene calls are TRBV29-1 and TRBJ1-2; 8 nucleotides match TRBD1. V dropped 7 bases and J dropped 7; count of bases not matched to a gene: 5. The CDR3 has 11 amino acids. Per germline, CDR1 SQVTM and CDR2 ANQGSEA. The CDR3 nucleotides read TGCAGCGACGCAGGGGGCGGTGGCTACACCTTC. Translated: CSDAGGGGYTF.

The rearrangement joins TRBV4-2 to TRBJ2-2; D gene unclear. In germline, CDR1 is LGHNA, CDR2 YNFKEQ. This CDR3 has 14 residues. The germline V and J ends were trimmed by 7 bases and 6 bases, with 15 bases remaining between them. The CDR3 region has the DNA TGTGCCAGCAACGGACGCGTCTCCGCCGGGGAGCTGTTTTTT. Translating it yields CASNGRVSAGELFF.

This rearrangement joins TRBV28 to TRBJ2-5; 8 bases are shared with TRBD1. The CDR3 extends over 15 amino acids. The germline V gene encodes CDR1 MDHEN and CDR2 SYDVKM. V lost 4 bases and J lost 5; bases outside the gene matches: 9. The CDR3 region is CASSSPGQGAETQYF. The DNA of the CDR3 is TGTGCCAGCAGTTCACCTGGACAGGGCGCGGAGACCCAGTACTTC. Using reference TRBV28 and TRBJ2-5 for the parts outside the CDR3, the full variable domain is DVKVTQSSRYLVKRTGEKVFLECVQDMDHENMFWYRQDPGLGLRLIYFSYDVKMKEKGDIPEGYSVSREKKERFSLILESASTNQTSMYLCASSSPGQGAETQYFGPGTRLLVL.

V gene TRBV24-1 combines with J gene TRBJ2-1, with 7 bases that match TRBD1. Germline V lookup: CDR1 KGHDR, CDR2 SFDVKD. This CDR3 comprises 15 residues. The ends lost 4 bases at V and 7 bases at J; junction bases unmatched: 9. The CDR3 reads CATSDQGSGGNEQFF. The CDR3, as DNA: TGTGCCACCAGTGACCAGGGGTCAGGGGGAAATGAGCAGTTCTTC.

This sequence joins TRBV20-1 and TRBJ1-3, with D perhaps matching TRBD1 (6 bases). The CDR3 has 17 residues. Germline CDR1 DFQATT, CDR2 SNEGSKA (reference sequence). Trimming stripped 4 bases from V and 2 bases from J, with 21 bases between. Here the CDR3 reads CSATGRGGDKTGNTIYF. CDR3 sequence (DNA): TGCAGTGCTACGGGACGCGGGGGCGATAAGACTGGAAACACCATATATTTT.

The table lists this clonotype with many counts. This chain's CDR3 is CASSYVGSNSPLHF. The CDR3 DNA is TGTGCCAGCAGTTACGTGGGCAGTAATTCACCCCTCCACTTT. The chain has TRBV6-6 and TRBJ1-6; no firm D call. The CDR3 has 14 residues. Germline lookup yields CDR1 MNHNY and CDR2 SVGAGI (reference sequence). Trimming took off 2 bases at V and 6 bases at J, with 8 bases between the two ends.

This clonotype was seen a few times. The rearrangement joins TRBV7-3 to TRBJ2-1; TRBD2 matches at 7 bases. The CDR3 length is 16 residues. The V segment lost 0 bases and the J segment 0 bases; nucleotides outside the gene matches: 2. Germline V gene data show CDR1 as SGHTA and CDR2 as FQGTGA. The CDR3 region has the DNA TGTGCCAGCAGCTTAACCGGGACTAACTCCTACAATGAGCAGTTCTTC. This encodes CASSLTGTNSYNEQFF. Filled out from reference TRBV7-3 and TRBJ2-1, the complete variable domain reads GAGVSQTPSNKVTEKGKYVELRCDPISGHTALYWYRQSLGQGPEFLIYFQGTGAADDSGLPNDRFFAVRPEGSVSTLKIQRTERGDSAVYLCASSLTGTNSYNEQFFGPGTRLTVL.

The V and J genes are TRBV7-9 and TRBJ1-3; maybe TRBD1 (5 bases). V lost 5 bases and J lost 8, with 10 bases in between. This CDR3 is 12 amino acids long. The germline gives CDR1 SEHNR, CDR2 FQNEAQ (reference sequence). CDR3 sequence reads: CASSGGLDTIYF. The DNA for the CDR3 is TGTGCCAGCAGCGGGGGGTTAGACACCATATATTTT.

Ten or more counts support this clonotype. This chain connects TRBV10-3 to TRBJ2-5; 8 nucleotides agree with TRBD1. Germline V gene data show CDR1 as ENHRY and CDR2 as SYGVKD. The ends lost 10 bases at V and 5 bases at J; junction bases unmatched: 15. The CDR3 covers 15 residues. CDR3 residues: CASHDGQGAWETQYF. DNA of the CDR3: TGTGCCAGCCATGACGGACAGGGAGCATGGGAGACCCAGTACTTC.

The chain uses TRBV10-1 and TRBJ2-1; 10 bases are a match to TRBD2. The CDR3 contains 15 residues. CDR1 and CDR2 from the germline V gene are WNHNN and SYGVQD (reference sequence). J lost 7 bases, V lost 1 base, and 4 bases had no gene match. CDR3 sequence: CASSEWGLARNEQFF. The CDR3 nucleotides read TGCGCCAGCAGTGAGTGGGGACTAGCGAGAAATGAGCAGTTCTTC.

This clonotype was found many times. The rearrangement links TRBV2 to TRBJ1-6; D perhaps matches TRBD1 (6 bases). The V end was cut by 3 bases, the J end by 6 bases, with 12 bases between. CDR1 SNHLY and CDR2 FYNNEI come from the germline V gene. The CDR3 loop spans 15 amino acids. The CDR3 protein is CASSDRTAGNSPLHF. The CDR3 coding sequence is TGTGCCAGCAGTGACAGGACAGCGGGTAATTCACCCCTCCACTTT.

The gene calls are TRBV20-1 and TRBJ1-4; 12 positions agree with TRBD1. Germline V gives CDR1 DFQATT, CDR2 SNEGSKA (reference sequence). The CDR3 sequence is 15 residues long. V lost 8 bases and J lost 8; bases outside the gene matches: 12. CDR3 DNA sequence: TGCAGTTGCTGGTTGGGACAGGGGGCTGGAGAAAAACTGTTTTTT. Translation: CSCWLGQGAGEKLFF.

There are a few counts of this clonotype. The chain couples TRBV6-5 to TRBJ2-7; 11 bases line up with TRBD1. Germline V CDR1 and CDR2: MNHEY, SVGAGI. Trimming at V came to 7 bases and at J to 6 bases, leaving 8 bases not matched to a gene. The CDR3 sequence is 14 residues long. CDR3 protein: CASTFSGTGGEQYF. The CDR3 DNA reads TGTGCCAGCACCTTTTCCGGGACAGGGGGCGAGCAGTACTTC.

This clonotype was found many times. The chain recombines TRBV2 with TRBJ2-6, with TRBD2 matching 7 bases. The CDR3 consists of 15 residues. CDR1 is SNHLY and CDR2 is FYNNEI in the germline V gene. The junction had 2 bases not matched to a gene; V was cut back by 4 bases and J by 2 bases. CDR3 sequence: CASSVGGAGANVLTF. In DNA, the CDR3 is TGTGCCAGCAGTGTTGGGGGGGCTGGGGCCAACGTCCTGACTTTC.

This clonotype was seen many times. The gene calls are TRBV6-5 and TRBJ1-1, with D maybe TRBD1 (5 bases). The V gene lost 5 bases and the J gene lost 5 bases, with 15 bases spanning the gap. The CDR3 contains 14 residues. Germline-derived CDR1 and CDR2 are MNHEY and SVGAGI. The CDR3 DNA is TGTGCCAGCAGTCGACAGTCGGAAGGGACTGAAGCTTTCTTT. This codes for CASSRQSEGTEAFF.

This clonotype was seen a single time. This chain connects TRBV10-3 to TRBJ1-5; TRBD1 aligns across 9 bases. J lost 4 bases, V lost 10 bases, and 20 bases had no gene match. There are 18 residues in the CDR3. Per the germline V gene, CDR1 is ENHRY and CDR2 is SYGVKD. CDR3 in amino acids: CATGKGQGGNPFNQPQHF. CDR3 nucleotide sequence: TGTGCCACGGGGAAGGGACAGGGCGGTAATCCTTTTAATCAGCCCCAGCATTTT.

With respect to this clonotype: The missing conserved phenylalanine or tryptophan at the end of this CDR3 makes a read error likely. This chain uses TRBV2 with TRBJ2-7; 7 nucleotides line up with TRBD2. This CDR3 region has 15 residues. Germline lookup yields CDR1 SNHLY and CDR2 FYNNEI. V dropped 11 bases and J dropped 0; count of bases not matched to a gene: 13. The CDR3 reads CAWSFSGSSSYEQYL. CDR3 DNA sequence: TGTGCCTGGAGTTTTAGCGGGTCCAGCTCCTACGAGCAGTACCTC.

Concerning this clonotype: The conserved phenylalanine or tryptophan normally closing the CDR3 is absent here, so this likely arose from a read error. The chain is built from TRBV7-9 and TRBJ1-5; D remains unclear. The CDR3 sequence is 13 residues long. Germline CDR1 reads SEHNR; CDR2 reads FQNEAQ (reference sequence). V gave up 5 bases and J gave up 0 bases, with 5 bases separating them. The CDR3 reads CASSGTSNQPQHS. In DNA form, the CDR3 reads TGTGCCAGCAGCGGCACTAGCAATCAGCCCCAGCATTCT.

Ten or more counts support this clonotype. This chain connects TRBV20-1 to TRBJ1-5, with no clear D. Trimming left V 6 bases short and J 4 bases short, with 16 bases between. There are 14 residues in the CDR3. The germline gives CDR1 DFQATT, CDR2 SNEGSKA (reference sequence). The CDR3 region has the DNA TGCAGTGCAGACCCGGGCCGCGGAAATCAGCCCCAGCATTTT. This sequence encodes CSADPGRGNQPQHF.

Here the CDR3 reads CASSEAQGSDGYTF. CDR3 DNA: TGCGCCAGCAGTGAAGCACAGGGAAGTGACGGCTACACCTTC. This chain connects TRBV10-1 to TRBJ1-2; possibly TRBD1 for D (6 bases). This CDR3 contains 14 residues. Germline CDR1 reads WNHNN; CDR2 reads SYGVQD (reference sequence). V dropped 3 bases and J dropped 8 bases, with 16 bases sitting between them.

This clonotype was observed at least ten times. The chain joins TRBV5-6 to TRBJ1-1; TRBD1 agrees at 7 bases. Losses at the gene ends were 3 bases for V and 7 bases for J; bases not matched to a gene: 6. CDR3 length: 13 amino acids. Per germline, CDR1 SGHDT and CDR2 YYEEEE. The CDR3 here is CASSSDRAVEAFF. In DNA form, the CDR3 reads TGTGCCAGCAGCTCTGACAGGGCGGTTGAAGCTTTCTTT.

The J gene is TRBJ2-1, the V gene TRBV9; 13 bases match TRBD2. Germline-derived CDR1 and CDR2 are SGDLS and YYNGEE. Trimming removed 4 bases from V and 9 bases from J; junction bases left unmatched: 10. This CDR3 is built from 16 residues. The CDR3 region has the DNA TGTGCCAGCAGCCCCCGAACTAGCGGGAGGGCCAGTGAGCAGTTCTTC. Its protein product is CASSPRTSGRASEQFF.

This clonotype was counted at least ten times. The rearrangement links TRBV7-6 to TRBJ1-4; unclear D gene. The CDR3 covers 15 residues. Per the germline V gene, CDR1 is SGHVS and CDR2 is FNYEAQ. Trimming pared 5 bases from V and 8 bases from J, leaving 18 bases between. The CDR3 nucleotides are TGTGCCAGCAGCCGCGACGACTCGGATTCGGAAAAACTGTTTTTT. Translating gives CASSRDDSDSEKLFF.

This clonotype was observed a few times. The chain has TRBV11-3 and TRBJ1-2; maybe TRBD1 (6 bases). The CDR3 extends over 17 amino acids. V dropped 5 bases and J dropped 0 bases, with 19 bases sitting between them. CDR1 and CDR2 from the germline V gene are SGHNT and YENEEA. CDR3 coding DNA: TGTGCCAGCAGCCCCGGGGCGGGGGCCTTCGCTAACTATGGCTACACCTTC. It translates to CASSPGAGAFANYGYTF.

This clonotype was observed a few times. The chain couples TRBV5-1 to TRBJ1-1; no reliable D call. The CDR3 contains 12 residues. Trimming took 2 bases from V and 7 from J, leaving 9 bases between them. Looked up from germline, CDR1 is SGHRS and CDR2 is YFSETQ. The CDR3 bases are TGCGCCAGCAGCTTCGGATTCGGTGAAGCTTTCTTT. It translates to CASSFGFGEAFF.

V gene TRBV20-1 combines with J gene TRBJ2-7, with D possibly being TRBD1 (6 bases). The tail of the sequence fits TRBJ2-1 better, so the J call may be wrong. There are 13 residues in the CDR3. The germline V gene encodes CDR1 DFQATT and CDR2 SNEGSKA (reference sequence). CDR3 sequence (DNA): TGCAGTACTGGGGGACACTCCTACAATGAGCAGTTCTTC. This gives the protein CSTGGHSYNEQFF.

This clonotype was detected a few times. The genes are TRBV6-5 and TRBJ2-7; 8 nucleotides match TRBD1. After removal of 0 bases from V and 0 bases from J, the junction contained 4 bases not matched to a gene. The CDR3 spans 16 residues. Germline assignment: CDR1 MNHEY and CDR2 SVGAGI. The CDR3 here is CASSYSGQVNSYEQYF. In DNA, the CDR3 is TGTGCCAGCAGTTACTCGGGACAGGTGAACTCCTACGAGCAGTACTTC.